A single TCR beta chain is shown here with its context. This record belongs to a study of monozygotic twins with inflammatory bowel disease. Germline V gene sequence: CDR1 MNHEY, CDR2 SMNVEV (reference sequence). The CDR3 runs to 15 residues. TCRdb reworked the 5' RACE reads into one entry per CDR3 protein, no DNA. The sample data list approximately 400,000 distinct CDR3 sequences. The TCR comes from a human donor with ulcerative colitis or Crohn's disease, or a healthy co-twin of an affected twin (not recorded which). This rearrangement joins TRBV27 to TRBJ1-5. Specimen: blood. CDR3 loop: CASSLGPSGIQPQHF.